Shown below are 22 T cell receptor beta chains from a single sample sequenced in a study of CD8+ T cells in alopecia areata (dated by TCRdb to the late 2010s). The receptor library was made with the immunoSEQ multiplex PCR assay. To provide template for TCR sequencing, every sample had RNA extracted and reverse transcribed into cDNA. This immuneACCESS table, as held by TCRdb, lists in-frame sequences with V and J called but not all clones. Of the missing ones, under half trace to an unresolved V gene in checked studies; the others have no known cause. The sample table lists 190,000 or so clones, roughly 53% of them with a count of one. The top ten clones comprise around an eighth of the sample. Explained via the paper, the time point label denotes: about 5 months on oral tofacitinib. According to the study, the label for this sample's treatment or condition signals: oral pan-JAK inhibitor, 5-10 mg twice daily.

Source: CD8+ T cells sorted from blood, taken at week 24, from a patient treated with tofacitinib. The receptors derive from a human donor with alopecia areata.

The gene calls are TRBV10-3 and TRBJ2-2, with D unresolved. The CDR3 sequence is 11 residues long. CDR1 and CDR2 (germline): ENHRY, SYGVKD. The V end was cut by 4 bases, the J end by 7 bases, with 4 bases between. CDR3 sequence reads: CAISAGGELFF. The CDR3 nucleotides read TGTGCCATCAGTGCTGGCGGGGAGCTGTTTTTT.

V gene TRBV30 combines with J gene TRBJ1-2; no definite D call. Germline V lookup: CDR1 GTSNPN, CDR2 SVGIG (reference sequence). Trimming left V 6 bases short and J 6 bases short, with 23 bases between. This CDR3 comprises 15 residues. The CDR3 region is CACELGFGQADGYTF. The CDR3 DNA sequence: TGTGCCTGTGAATTGGGCTTTGGGCAGGCTGATGGCTACACCTTC.

The chain recombines TRBV29-1 with TRBJ1-4; D uncertain. The CDR3 loop spans 14 amino acids. V dropped 5 bases and J dropped 0 bases, with 10 bases sitting between them. The germline gives CDR1 SQVTM, CDR2 ANQGSEA. DNA for the CDR3: TGCAGCGTTTTGGGCACCTCAACTAATGAAAAACTGTTTTTT. Translated, it gives CSVLGTSTNEKLFF.

The chain's CDR3 is CAWTGPKGNEQFF. The DNA for the CDR3 is TGTGCCTGGACAGGTCCGAAGGGCAATGAGCAGTTCTTC. The chain links TRBV30 to TRBJ2-1; no clear D. The V gene's germline CDR1 is GTSNPN and CDR2 SVGIG (reference sequence). V lost 4 bases and J lost 6, with 13 bases in between. The CDR3 has 13 amino acids. Full variable domain (rest looked up from reference TRBV30 and TRBJ2-1): SQTIHQWPATLVQPVGSPLSLECTVEGTSNPNLYWYRQAAGRGLQLLFYSVGIGQISSEVPQNLSASRPQDRQFILSSKKLLLSDSGFYLCAWTGPKGNEQFFGPGTRLTVL.

The chain uses TRBV6-5 and TRBJ1-1; D unclear. The V end lost 4 bases, the J end lost 1 base, and 10 bases lay between the germline ends. Germline V CDR1 and CDR2: MNHEY, SVGAGI. The CDR3 sequence is 14 residues long. Written as DNA, the CDR3 is TGTGCCAGCAGTTTAGCTCTGGGGAACACTGAAGCTTTCTTT. It specifies CASSLALGNTEAFF.

The V and J genes are TRBV6-1 and TRBJ2-1, with D unclear. Germline lookup yields CDR1 MNHNS and CDR2 SASEGT. V was trimmed by 7 bases and J by 8 bases, leaving 18 bases between them. The CDR3 has 14 amino acids. The CDR3 reads CASTPYLHGDEQFF. CDR3 nucleotides: TGTGCCAGCACTCCATACCTGCATGGGGATGAGCAGTTCTTC.

This clone came up a few times. The chain couples TRBV2 to TRBJ2-7, with a tentative D call TRBD2 (6 bases). The CDR3 has 14 residues. From germline, CDR1 is SNHLY and CDR2 FYNNEI. V was cut by 3 bases and J by 2 bases, with 11 bases left in between. The CDR3, as DNA: TGTGCCAGCAGTGATTTTGGGGGGACCTACGAGCAGTACTTC. Translated: CASSDFGGTYEQYF.

The chain joins TRBV15 to TRBJ2-1, with 7 nucleotides matching TRBD2. Germline values: CDR1 LNHNV, CDR2 YYDKDF (reference sequence). After removal of 5 bases from V and 0 bases from J, the junction contained 7 bases not matched to a gene. This CDR3 is built from 16 residues. CDR3 loop: CATSPRGGSSYNEQFF. CDR3 bases: TGTGCCACCAGCCCGAGGGGCGGGAGCTCCTACAATGAGCAGTTCTTC.

The chain recombines TRBV11-2 with TRBJ2-7; D is possibly TRBD2 (6 bases). Germline V gene data show CDR1 as SGHAT and CDR2 as FQNNGV. The CDR3 extends over 14 amino acids. Trimming left V 1 base short and J 3 bases short, with 10 bases between. The CDR3 coding sequence is TGTGCCAGCAGCTTAGCCTGGGGGGACTACGAGCAGTACTTC. This gives the protein CASSLAWGDYEQYF.

The chain couples TRBV6-6 to TRBJ1-6, with TRBD1 as a possible D gene (6 bases). The CDR3 is 16 residues long. Trimming cost V 0 bases and J 2 bases, with 8 bases left between them. Germline CDR1 MNHNY, CDR2 SVGAGI (reference sequence). The CDR3 nucleotides are TGTGCCAGCAGTTACTCTGGGGGCACCTATAATTCACCCCTCCACTTT. Protein sequence: CASSYSGGTYNSPLHF.

This rearrangement joins TRBV4-1 to TRBJ2-1, with 10 bases aligning to TRBD2. The J segment lost 0 bases and the V segment lost 3 bases, leaving 17 bases of the junction unmatched. The germline gives CDR1 MGHRA, CDR2 YSYEKL. The CDR3 consists of 21 residues. The CDR3 bases are TGCGCCAGCAGCCAGGTACCAACGGGACTAGCGCATTCCCCCTCCTACAATGAGCAGTTCTTC. This translates into CASSQVPTGLAHSPSYNEQFF.

CDR3 loop: CASSSRDRSYEQYF. The DNA of the CDR3 is TGTGCCAGCAGCTCCCGGGACAGATCCTACGAGCAGTACTTC. The chain employs TRBV13 and TRBJ2-7; 7 positions agree with TRBD1. Trimming took 4 bases from V and 1 from J; bases not matched to a gene: 4. Per germline, CDR1 PRHDT and CDR2 FYEKMQ (reference sequence). CDR3 size: 14 residues.

This chain connects TRBV29-1 to TRBJ1-2; a possible D gene is TRBD1 (5 bases). V gave up 5 bases and J gave up 4 bases, with 14 bases separating them. This CDR3 region has 13 residues. In germline, CDR1 is SQVTM, CDR2 ANQGSEA. The CDR3 spells CSVLGMTAYGYTF. DNA for the CDR3: TGCAGCGTTCTCGGGATGACAGCCTATGGCTACACCTTC.

The table lists this clone with a few counts. The chain has TRBV4-1 and TRBJ1-5; D gene uncertain. The CDR3 is 13 amino acids. Trimming took off 4 bases at V and 11 bases at J, with 15 bases between the two ends. Germline V gives CDR1 MGHRA, CDR2 YSYEKL. The CDR3 coding sequence is TGCGCCAGCAGCCCGGACGGGGAATCGGCCCAGCATTTT. This encodes CASSPDGESAQHF.

The chain has TRBV6-4 and TRBJ2-3; D possibly uses TRBD1 or TRBD2 (6 bases each). Germline-derived CDR1 and CDR2 are MRHNA and SNTAGT. V was shortened by 0 bases and J by 4 bases, with 11 bases between the two germline ends. The CDR3 is made up of 15 amino acids. In DNA, the CDR3 is TGTGCCAGCAGTGACTCGGGGGGCAGCGCAGATACGCAGTATTTT. Its protein product is CASSDSGGSADTQYF.

Concerning this clone: Other nucleotide sequences from this sample produce the same CDR3. The V call is TRBV5-6, the J call TRBJ2-6; unclear D gene. This CDR3 has 15 residues. Per the germline V gene, CDR1 is SGHDT and CDR2 is YYEEEE. V lost 2 bases, J lost 0 bases, and 6 bases lay in between. The CDR3 bases are TGTGCCAGCAGCTTTGGAGTCTCTGGGGCCAACGTCCTGACTTTC. Its protein is CASSFGVSGANVLTF.

The chain combines TRBV19 with TRBJ1-4; D unresolved. V was shortened by 10 bases and J by 2 bases, with 5 bases between the two germline ends. The V gene's germline CDR1 is LNHDA and CDR2 SQIVND (reference sequence). The CDR3 covers 11 residues. The CDR3 DNA is TGTGCCACCGAGACTAATGAAAAACTGTTTTTT. It translates to CATETNEKLFF.

The chain joins TRBV4-2 to TRBJ2-7; TRBD2 matches 10 bases. Germline CDR1 is LGHNA and CDR2 is YNFKEQ. There are 18 residues in the CDR3. Trimming took 0 bases from V and 4 from J; bases not matched to a gene: 12. CDR3 in DNA: TGTGCCAGCAGCCAAGAGACGGCTAGCGGGGGTCTCCGATACGAGCAGTACTTC. This translates into CASSQETASGGLRYEQYF.

The chain joins TRBV11-3 to TRBJ2-5; D unresolved. V was trimmed by 4 bases and J by 9 bases, leaving 15 bases between them. The V gene's germline CDR1 is SGHNT and CDR2 YENEEA. This CDR3 contains 13 residues. In nucleotides, the CDR3 is TGTGCCAGCAGCTCACGACACGGTGGGGCCCAGTACTTC. Its protein is CASSSRHGGAQYF.

This CDR3 is CSVRDQVSYEQYF. CDR3 coding DNA: TGCAGCGTCAGAGATCAGGTTTCCTACGAGCAGTACTTC. V is TRBV29-1 and J is TRBJ2-7; D remains ambiguous. Trimming stripped 6 bases from V and 1 base from J, with 13 bases between. The CDR3 consists of 13 residues. Germline V gene sequence: CDR1 SQVTM, CDR2 ANQGSEA.

The chain employs TRBV7-8 and TRBJ2-3; D is possibly TRBD1 (5 bases). The CDR3 is 15 residues long. Deletions cut 6 bases from V and 4 bases from J, with 17 bases between. Germline V gives CDR1 SGHVS, CDR2 FQNEAQ. The chain's CDR3 is CASRSMLGAADTQYF. In nucleotides, the CDR3 is TGTGCCAGCAGATCGATGTTAGGGGCCGCAGATACGCAGTATTTT.

This chain uses TRBV5-1 with TRBJ2-7, with a weak D call TRBD1 (5 bases). The V gene lost 0 bases and the J gene lost 5 bases, with 6 bases spanning the gap. This CDR3 is 12 amino acids long. The germline V gene has CDR1 SGHRS and CDR2 YFSETQ. DNA of the CDR3: TGCGCCAGCAGCTTGGGGGGCCACGAGCAGTACTTC. This translates into CASSLGGHEQYF.